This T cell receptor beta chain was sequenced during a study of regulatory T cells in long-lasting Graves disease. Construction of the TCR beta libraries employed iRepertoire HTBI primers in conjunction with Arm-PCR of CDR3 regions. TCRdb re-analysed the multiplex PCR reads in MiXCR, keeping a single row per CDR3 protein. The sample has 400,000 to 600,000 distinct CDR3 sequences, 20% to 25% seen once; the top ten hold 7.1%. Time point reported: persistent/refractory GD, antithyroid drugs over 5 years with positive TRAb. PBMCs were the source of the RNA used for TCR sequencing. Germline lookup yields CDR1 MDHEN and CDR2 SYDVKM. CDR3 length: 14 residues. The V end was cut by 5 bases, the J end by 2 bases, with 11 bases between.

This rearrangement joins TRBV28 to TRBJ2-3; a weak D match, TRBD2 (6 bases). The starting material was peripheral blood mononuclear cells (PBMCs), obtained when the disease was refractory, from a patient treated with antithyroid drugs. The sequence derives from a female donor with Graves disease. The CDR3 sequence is CASSTQDYTDTQYF. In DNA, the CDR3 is TGTGCCAGCAGTACACAGGACTACACAGATACGCAGTATTTT.